This is a list of T cell receptor beta chains from one sample in a study of T cells in Graves' hyperthyroidism and ophthalmopathy. TCRdb fed the multiplex PCR reads into MiXCR, producing one record per CDR3 protein. The data contain around 400,000 distinct CDR3 sequences, approximately 25% of them singletons. Sequencing used blood. The receptors here all came from a man in his fifties with Graves' hyperthyroidism. The CDR3 runs from the conserved cysteine through the conserved F or W. The order of the fields is D gene, clone size, J gene, V gene, CDR3 DNA, CDR3 protein. A D gene is named only where the DNA matches it firmly. Clone size is shown for a subset of rows, as once, few, many or a class of expanded clone.

TRBD1,many,TRBJ2-7,TRBV3-1,TGTGCCAGCAGCCAGTCAGGGACAGGGTGGAACGAGCAGTACTTC,CASSQSGTGWNEQYF
-,many,TRBJ2-7,TRBV18,TGTGCCAGCTCACCAGGACAGAACTACGAGCAGTACTTC,CASSPGQNYEQYF
-,many,TRBJ1-5,TRBV12-3/TRBV12-4,TGTGCCAGCAGTCCAGACAGGAGATCTCAGCCCCAGCATTTT,CASSPDRRSQPQHF
-,-,TRBJ2-7,TRBV10-3,TGTGCCATCAGTCGACAGCACCACGAGCAGTACTTC,CAISRQHHEQYF
-,-,TRBJ2-2,TRBV6-1,TGTGCCAGCAGTGAATGGGTCACCGGGGAGCTGTTTTTT,CASSEWVTGELFF
-,-,TRBJ2-3,TRBV4-1,TGCGCCAGCAGCCAATTCACCAACAGGGAGATGGGAGATACGCAGTATTTT,CASSQFTNREMGDTQYF
-,many,TRBJ1-2,TRBV3-1,TGTGCCAGCAGTCTAGGGACTGGTGGCTACACCTTC,CASSLGTGGYTF
TRBD2,few,TRBJ2-3,TRBV12-3/TRBV12-4,TGTGCCAGCAGTCCAGCGGGAGGGCCGGGAGATACGCAGTATTTT,CASSPAGGPGDTQYF
TRBD1,-,TRBJ2-2,TRBV6-1,TGTGCCAGCAGTGAACCGGGACAGAGGTTTTTT,CASSEPGQRFF
TRBD2,many,TRBJ2-7,TRBV7-6,TGTGCCAGCAGCGAACTAGCGGGAAAGCGCGAGCAGTACTTC,CASSELAGKREQYF
TRBD1,-,TRBJ2-7,TRBV27,TGTGCCAGCAGTTTATCACAGGGGGCGGTAACCTACGAGCAGTACTTC,CASSLSQGAVTYEQYF
TRBD2,-,TRBJ2-5,TRBV7-3,TGTGCCAGCAGCCCGAACCTAGCGGGAGGAGGGGAGACCCGGTACTTC,CASSPNLAGGGETRYF
-,many,TRBJ2-3,TRBV11-2,TGTGCCAGCAGCTCTCCCCTATATGATACGCAGTATTTT,CASSSPLYDTQYF
-,few,TRBJ2-5,TRBV12-3/TRBV12-4,TGTGCCAGCAGTTCTCGGGCCACACAAGAGACCCAGTACTTC,CASSSRATQETQYF
-,-,TRBJ1-5,TRBV12-3/TRBV12-4,TGTGCCAGCAGTTTAAGTCCCTTATCAGGGGCGTTTAGCAATCAGCCCCAGCATTTT,CASSLSPLSGAFSNQPQHF
TRBD1,-,TRBJ1-5,TRBV19,TGTGCCAGTAGCCCTCCCCCTGACAGGGGATTTGGACAGCCCCAGCATTTT,CASSPPPDRGFGQPQHF
-,-,TRBJ2-2,TRBV5-1,TGCGCCAGCAGTTCGTCGCACCGAAACACCGGGGAGCTGTTTTTT,CASSSSHRNTGELFF
-,-,TRBJ2-1,TRBV7-9,TGTGCCAGCAGCCCTTCCGGGGATGAGCAGTTCTTC,CASSPSGDEQFF
-,many,TRBJ2-1,TRBV6-1,TGTGCCAGCAGCTTAGGGGGCAGCGGGAGAGGGAGTGAGCAGTTCTTC,CASSLGGSGRGSEQFF
TRBD2,-,TRBJ2-7,TRBV18,TGTGCCAGCTCACCGGGACTAGCGGGGGCCTCCTACGAGCAGTACTTC,CASSPGLAGASYEQYF
-,-,TRBJ2-5,TRBV7-9,TGTGCCAGCAGCCCCAGGAGCGGGCAAAGAGAGGGACAAGAGACCCAGTACTTC,CASSPRSGQREGQETQYF
TRBD1,few,TRBJ2-2,TRBV28,TGTGCCAGCAGGAGGACAGGGACCAACCGGGAGCTGTTTTTT,CASRRTGTNRELFF
TRBD2,many,TRBJ2-3,TRBV28,TGTGCCAGCAGTTCCCAATCAGGACTAGCGGGAGTAACAGATACGCAGTATTTT,CASSSQSGLAGVTDTQYF
-,-,TRBJ1-2,TRBV6-2/TRBV6-3,TGTGCCAGCAGGCTGGACAGCGGATCCTATGGCTACACCTTC,CASRLDSGSYGYTF
TRBD1,-,TRBJ1-1,TRBV11-3,TGTGCCAGCAGCGCCCGGGACAGAGTGAACACTGAAGCTTTCTTT,CASSARDRVNTEAFF
TRBD2,few,TRBJ2-5,TRBV20-1,TGCAGTGCAGCCTTAGCGGGAGAAGAGACCCAGTACTTC,CSAALAGEETQYF
-,few,TRBJ1-3,TRBV2,TGTACCAGCACGTGGACGAAGTCTGGAAACACCATATATTTT,CTSTWTKSGNTIYF
TRBD2,many,TRBJ2-7,TRBV6-2/TRBV6-3,TGTGCCAGCACATCCCCTAGCGGTCCAAAGTACGAGCAGTACTTC,CASTSPSGPKYEQYF
TRBD1,once,TRBJ2-7,TRBV3-1,TGTGCCAGCAGCCAAGCCGGACAGGGAACCTCCGAGCAGTACTTC,CASSQAGQGTSEQYF
-,many,TRBJ1-2,TRBV2,TGTGCCAGCAGGGCCCATCGGGGAGAAAGCCTTGGCTACACCTTC,CASRAHRGESLGYTF
-,many,TRBJ2-3,TRBV15,TGTGCCACCAGCAGTATTCCAACCCCAGATACGCAGTATTTT,CATSSIPTPDTQYF
-,-,TRBJ2-7,TRBV2,TGTGCCAGCAGTGGGGACGGGGACCCCTACGAGCAGTACTTC,CASSGDGDPYEQYF
TRBD2,many,TRBJ2-1,TRBV7-9,TGTGCCAGCAGCTTAGGTGCGGGAGCTTTCAATGAGCAGTTCTTC,CASSLGAGAFNEQFF
-,many,TRBJ1-1,TRBV12-3/TRBV12-4,TGTGCCAGCAGTTCGTGGGGTCGGACTGAAGCTTTCTTT,CASSSWGRTEAFF
-,-,TRBJ2-7,TRBV12-3/TRBV12-4,TGTGCCAGCAGCTTATCACTAGGGCTCGAGCAGTACTTC,CASSLSLGLEQYF
-,-,TRBJ2-1,TRBV18,TGTGCCAGCTCGTCGGCTAGCGAGTACAATGAGCAGTTCTTC,CASSSASEYNEQFF
-,-,TRBJ1-5,TRBV19,TGTGCCAGTAGTATTCCCGGGGGGGGGGGCAATCAGCCCCAGCATTTT,CASSIPGGGGNQPQHF
TRBD2,few,TRBJ2-2,TRBV5-1,TGCGCCAGCAGCTTGGGGACCTTCCTAGCGGGAGGGCCGGACACCGGGGAGCTGTTTTTT,CASSLGTFLAGGPDTGELFF
-,many,TRBJ2-5,TRBV20-1,TGCAGTGCTAGTCGGGACCAAGAGACCCAGTACTTC,CSASRDQETQYF
-,many,TRBJ2-2,TRBV12-3/TRBV12-4,TGTGCCAGCAGTTCTAATCGAAACACCGGGGAGCTGTTTTTT,CASSSNRNTGELFF
TRBD2,many,TRBJ2-3,TRBV20-1,TGCAGTGCTGTGGGACTAGCGGGAGGGCCTGAAGATACGCAGTATTTT,CSAVGLAGGPEDTQYF
-,many,TRBJ2-3,TRBV7-9,TGCGCCAGCAGCTTGACCGGGCCGAGCACAGATACGCAGTATTTT,CASSLTGPSTDTQYF
-,-,TRBJ2-7,TRBV27,TGTGCCAGCAGTTTTTATCCTGGGTCAGACAGAAGCTACGAGCAGTACTTC,CASSFYPGSDRSYEQYF
-,few,TRBJ2-7,TRBV12-3/TRBV12-4,TGTGCCAGCAGTTCCCGTTTCTACGAGCAGTACTTC,CASSSRFYEQYF
-,many,TRBJ1-4,TRBV18,TGTGCCAGCTCACCTTCCGGGGTAACTAATGAAAAACTGTTTTTT,CASSPSGVTNEKLFF